This entry lists 16 T cell receptor beta chains sequenced from one sample in a study of identical twins. One entry per CDR3 protein, called by TCRdb with MiXCR from the 5' RACE reads. The sample has roughly 200,000 distinct CDR3 sequences, roughly 15% seen once. This sample was shared with a second study, whose subject was T cells expressing NK-cell markers.

The sequencing sample was made of CD8+ T cells sorted from blood. These receptors originate from a woman aged 18-35 years in good health.

This clonotype was detected a few times. The chain uses TRBV15 and TRBJ2-1; D may correspond to TRBD1 or TRBD2 (5 bases each). The germline gives CDR1 LNHNV, CDR2 YYDKDF (reference sequence). V lost 4 bases, J lost 0 bases, and 10 bases lay in between. The CDR3 sequence is 15 residues long. CDR3 protein: CATSIEGNSYNEQFF. The CDR3 bases are TGTGCCACCAGCATAGAGGGGAACTCCTACAATGAGCAGTTCTTC.

The chain recombines TRBV15 with TRBJ2-1; D gene unclear. The V gene lost 1 base and the J gene lost 3 bases, with 7 bases spanning the gap. The CDR3 covers 14 residues. Germline V gives CDR1 LNHNV, CDR2 YYDKDF (reference sequence). The CDR3 here is CATSRAANYNEQFF. The CDR3, as DNA: TGTGCCACCAGCAGAGCGGCGAACTACAATGAGCAGTTCTTC.

This clonotype was counted between two and nine times. The rearrangement links TRBV7-2 to TRBJ2-2; 9 bases line up with TRBD1. Unmatched junction bases numbered 6, after V lost 4 bases and J lost 6 bases. Germline V gene lookup returns CDR1 SGHTA and CDR2 FQGNSA. The CDR3 consists of 15 residues. The CDR3 DNA follows: TGTGCCAGCAGCTCAACAGGGGGCAGGGCCGGGGAGCTGTTTTTT. Protein: CASSSTGGRAGELFF. The whole variable domain, filled in from reference TRBV7-2 and TRBJ2-2, reads GAGVSQSPSNKVTEKGKDVELRCDPISGHTALYWYRQSLGQGLEFLIYFQGNSAPDKSGLPSDRFSAERTGGSVSTLTIQRTQQEDSAVYLCASSSTGGRAGELFFGEGSRLTVL.

This clonotype was detected many times. The chain employs TRBV12-3 or TRBV12-4 and TRBJ2-7; no reliable D call. V was clipped by 2 bases and J by 2 bases, with 13 bases between them. The CDR3 runs 15 residues. CDR3 amino acids: CASSLPASNPYEQYF. The CDR3 DNA follows: TGTGCCAGCAGTTTACCGGCCAGCAATCCCTACGAGCAGTACTTC.

The V gene is TRBV27, the J gene TRBJ1-1; D might be TRBD1 (6 bases). The germline V gene encodes CDR1 MNHEY and CDR2 SMNVEV (reference sequence). The CDR3 totals 14 residues. Trimming cost V 6 bases and J 4 bases, with 15 bases left between them. This CDR3 reads CASREIQGSTEAFF. DNA of the CDR3: TGTGCCAGCAGGGAAATACAGGGTAGCACTGAAGCTTTCTTT.

The rearrangement joins TRBV27 to TRBJ2-1, with 13 bases fitting TRBD2. The CDR3 runs to 14 residues. J lost 7 bases, V lost 5 bases, and 2 bases had no gene match. Germline V gene data show CDR1 as MNHEY and CDR2 as SMNVEV (reference sequence). The CDR3 nucleotides read TGTGCCAGCAGTCCGGGACTAGCGGGAAATGAGCAGTTCTTC. Translated, it gives CASSPGLAGNEQFF.

The genes are TRBV5-1 and TRBJ2-7, with 7 bases matching TRBD1. CDR3 length equals 15 residues. V lost 2 bases, J lost 5 bases, and 10 bases stayed unmatched. CDR1 and CDR2 (germline): SGHRS, YFSETQ. CDR3 coding DNA: TGCGCCAGCAGCTTATTCAACAGGGGAATGGACGAGCAGTACTTC. This gives the protein CASSLFNRGMDEQYF.

This chain links TRBV9 with TRBJ1-3, with TRBD1 identical over 8 bases. Looked up from germline, CDR1 is SGDLS and CDR2 is YYNGEE. This CDR3 has 17 amino acids. The trim removed 3 bases at V and 6 bases at J, leaving 14 bases unmatched. CDR3 coding DNA: TGTGCCAGCAGCGCAGGGACAGGACGAAGCCTGGCAAACACCATATATTTT. Translating it yields CASSAGTGRSLANTIYF. Filled out from reference TRBV9 and TRBJ1-3, the complete variable domain reads DSGVTQTPKHLITATGQRVTLRCSPRSGDLSVYWYQQSLDQGLQFLIQYYNGEERAKGNILERFSAQQFPDLHSELNLSSLELGDSALYFCASSAGTGRSLANTIYFGEGSWLTVV.

This clonotype has a count of ten or more. The chain carries TRBV12-3 or TRBV12-4 and TRBJ2-7; D call uncertain. The length of the CDR3 is 12 residues. V shed 6 bases and J shed 2 bases, with 8 bases lying between them. The CDR3 DNA reads TGTGCCAGCAGCCTATCCCCCTACGAGCAGTACTTC. It encodes CASSLSPYEQYF.

The chain recombines TRBV12-3 or TRBV12-4 with TRBJ1-5, with D unclear. V was clipped by 0 bases and J by 0 bases, with 3 bases between them. The CDR3 runs 14 residues. CDR3 DNA: TGTGCCAGCAGTTTAGCCTATAGCAATCAGCCCCAGCATTTT. It translates to CASSLAYSNQPQHF.

This chain connects TRBV7-9 to TRBJ2-5; 8 positions agree with TRBD2. Germline loops: CDR1 SEHNR, CDR2 FQNEAQ (reference sequence). The V gene end was trimmed by 4 bases and the J gene end by 4 bases; junction bases not matched to a gene: 8. The CDR3 sequence is 15 residues long. This CDR3 reads CASSSLSAGVETQYF. CDR3 in DNA: TGTGCCAGCAGCTCCCTGTCAGCGGGAGTAGAGACCCAGTACTTC.

This clonotype has just a few counts. V is TRBV5-1 and J is TRBJ1-1; D uncertain. CDR3 length: 14 residues. Germline CDR1 reads SGHRS; CDR2 reads YFSETQ. With 2 bases removed from V and 1 base from J, the gap between germline ends came to 9 bases. The CDR3 protein is CASSFRAENTEAFF. The CDR3 DNA reads TGCGCCAGCAGCTTTCGGGCGGAGAACACTGAAGCTTTCTTT.

The rearrangement links TRBV14 to TRBJ2-7; either TRBD1 or TRBD2 may supply D (5 bases each). From germline, CDR1 is SGHDN and CDR2 FVKESK. The CDR3 length is 13 residues. Trimming removed 2 bases from V and 6 bases from J, with 11 bases in between. CDR3 sequence (DNA): TGTGCCAGCAGCCAAACCACTAGGGGCGAGCAGTACTTC. Translating gives CASSQTTRGEQYF. Using reference TRBV14 and TRBJ2-7 for the parts outside the CDR3, the full variable domain is EAGVTQFPSHSVIEKGQTVTLRCDPISGHDNLYWYRRVMGKEIKFLLHFVKESKQDESGMPNNRFLAERTGGTYSTLKVQPAELEDSGVYFCASSQTTRGEQYFGPGTRLTVT.

The rearrangement links TRBV9 to TRBJ2-6; D remains unclear. The ends were cut back, 5 bases at V and 1 base at J, with 7 bases in the middle. CDR1 SGDLS and CDR2 YYNGEE come from the germline V gene. This CDR3 spans 14 amino acids. As DNA, the CDR3 is TGTGCCAGCAGGGACGATTCTGGGGCCAACGTCCTGACTTTC. Its protein product is CASRDDSGANVLTF.

This clonotype was observed a handful of times. The J gene is TRBJ1-4, the V gene TRBV9, with TRBD1 as a possible D gene (5 bases). The CDR3 spans 15 residues. CDR1 is SGDLS and CDR2 is YYNGEE in the germline V gene. The V end was cut by 3 bases, the J end by 0 bases, with 9 bases between. The CDR3 loop is CASSGEQATNEKLFF. CDR3 sequence (DNA): TGTGCCAGCAGCGGGGAACAGGCAACTAATGAAAAACTGTTTTTT.

The genes are TRBV9 and TRBJ2-1; D may be TRBD1 or TRBD2 (5 bases each). Germline CDR1 reads SGDLS; CDR2 reads YYNGEE. The length of the CDR3 is 13 residues. Trimming removed 0 bases at V and 8 bases at J, with 9 bases between. The CDR3 here is CASSVGGLDEQFF. The DNA of the CDR3 is TGTGCCAGCAGCGTAGGGGGGTTGGATGAGCAGTTCTTC. Combining the CDR3 with reference TRBV9 and TRBJ2-1 gives the whole variable domain DSGVTQTPKHLITATGQRVTLRCSPRSGDLSVYWYQQSLDQGLQFLIQYYNGEERAKGNILERFSAQQFPDLHSELNLSSLELGDSALYFCASSVGGLDEQFFGPGTRLTVL.